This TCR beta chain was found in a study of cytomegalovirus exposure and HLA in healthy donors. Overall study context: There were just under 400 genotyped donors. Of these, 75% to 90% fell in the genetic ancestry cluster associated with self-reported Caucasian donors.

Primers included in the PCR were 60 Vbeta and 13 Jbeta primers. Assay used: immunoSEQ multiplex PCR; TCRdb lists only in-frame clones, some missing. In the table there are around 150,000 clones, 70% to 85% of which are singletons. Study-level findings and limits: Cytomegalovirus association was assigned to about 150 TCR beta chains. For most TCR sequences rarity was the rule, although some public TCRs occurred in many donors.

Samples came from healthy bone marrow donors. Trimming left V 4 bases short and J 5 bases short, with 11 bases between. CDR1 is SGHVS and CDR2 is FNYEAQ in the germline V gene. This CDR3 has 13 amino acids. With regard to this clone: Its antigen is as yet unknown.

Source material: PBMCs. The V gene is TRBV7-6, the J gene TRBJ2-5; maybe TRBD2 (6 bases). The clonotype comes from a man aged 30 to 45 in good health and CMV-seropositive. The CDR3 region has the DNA TGTGCCAGCAGCTCGAGGGCGGGGGAGACCCAGTACTTC. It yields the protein CASSSRAGETQYF. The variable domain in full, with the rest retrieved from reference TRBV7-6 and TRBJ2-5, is GAGVSQSPRYKVTKRGQDVALRCDPISGHVSLYWYRQALGQGPEFLTYFNYEAQQDKSGLPNDRFSAERPEGSISTLTIQRTEQRDSAMYRCASSSRAGETQYFGPGTRLLVL.